This TCR beta chain appears in the sequencing data of a study of control samples from healthy donors and cancer patients. The data were produced by immunoSEQ multiplex PCR, yet TCRdb's version contains in-frame clones alone and is incomplete. Of tens of thousands of clones listed, around 85% are singletons. V lost 4 bases and J lost 0; bases outside the gene matches: 5. This CDR3 region has 17 residues. Germline V gene data show CDR1 as SGHRS and CDR2 as YFSETQ. The rearrangement links TRBV5-1 to TRBJ2-6; 9 bases are shared with TRBD1. Material: PBMCs. The TCR originated in a man in his sixties or seventies with lung cancer. The CDR3 sequence: CASSPTGGPSGANVLTF. CDR3 in DNA: TGCGCCAGCAGCCCGACAGGGGGACCCTCTGGGGCCAACGTCCTGACTTTC.